Below are 29 T cell receptor beta chains sequenced from a single sample in a study of neurological immune-mediated disorders. TCRdb reanalysed the 5' RACE reads using MiXCR and keeps one entry per CDR3 protein. The sample includes some 27,000 distinct CDR3 sequences, under 30% of them seen just once. Sequences were obtained from CD4+ T cells from blood. Receptors were obtained from a man aged 45 to 65 with HTLV-1-associated myelopathy (HAM/TSP).

This clonotype appeared many times. The genes are TRBV7-9 and TRBJ1-2; 8 bases fit TRBD1. J gave up 3 bases and V 5 bases, and 5 bases lay outside the gene matches. The CDR3 consists of 14 residues. Germline V gives CDR1 SEHNR, CDR2 FQNEAQ (reference sequence). The chain's CDR3 is CASSAGQGDYGYTF. DNA for the CDR3: TGTGCCAGCAGCGCTGGACAGGGAGACTATGGCTACACCTTC.

This clonotype has ten or more counts. The chain employs TRBV7-9 and TRBJ1-5, with 10 bases fitting TRBD1. Losses at the gene ends were 5 bases for V and 6 bases for J; bases not matched to a gene: 10. The germline gives CDR1 SEHNR, CDR2 FQNEAQ (reference sequence). CDR3 size: 16 residues. CDR3 residues: CASSQDRGHGGQPQHF. The CDR3 DNA follows: TGTGCCAGCAGCCAAGACAGGGGGCATGGGGGTCAGCCCCAGCATTTT.

This clonotype was seen many times. V usage is TRBV9 and J usage is TRBJ2-7; D is perhaps TRBD1 (6 bases). CDR1 is SGDLS, CDR2 YYNGEE, per germline. The CDR3 extends over 15 amino acids. V dropped 0 bases and J dropped 3 bases, with 13 bases sitting between them. CDR3 region: CASSVAAGVYYEQYF. In nucleotides, the CDR3 is TGTGCCAGCAGCGTAGCGGCAGGGGTTTACTACGAGCAGTACTTC. Supplemented by reference TRBV9 and TRBJ2-7, the full variable domain reads DSGVTQTPKHLITATGQRVTLRCSPRSGDLSVYWYQQSLDQGLQFLIQYYNGEERAKGNILERFSAQQFPDLHSELNLSSLELGDSALYFCASSVAAGVYYEQYFGPGTRLTVT.

On this clonotype: Possible read error: a much larger clone is one base away. The chain recombines TRBV7-9 with TRBJ1-1; D is unresolved. This CDR3 is 14 amino acids long. Trimming cost V 2 bases and J 5 bases, with 12 bases left between them. Looked up from germline, CDR1 is SEHNR and CDR2 is FQNEAQ (reference sequence). CDR3 bases: TGTGCCAGCAGCTTATCACGGGAAAGTACTGAAGCTTTCTTT. This sequence encodes CASSLSRESTEAFF.

This clonotype was seen repeatedly, ten times or more. V is TRBV20-1 and J is TRBJ2-5; 9 bases fit TRBD1. This CDR3 has 16 amino acids. CDR1 is DFQATT and CDR2 is SNEGSKA in the germline V gene (reference sequence). The V segment lost 0 bases and the J segment 5 bases; nucleotides outside the gene matches: 10. The CDR3 DNA follows: TGCAGTGCTAGAGATCCCGGGACAGGGTTTTCGGAGACCCAGTACTTC. Protein sequence: CSARDPGTGFSETQYF.

The chain combines TRBV5-6 with TRBJ1-2; D not resolved. Germline V CDR1 and CDR2: SGHDT, YYEEEE. The CDR3 length is 15 residues. Trimming cost V 3 bases and J 4 bases, with 16 bases left between them. CDR3: CASSYPLGSGYGYTF. The CDR3 nucleotides read TGTGCCAGCAGCTACCCCCTTGGTTCCGGCTATGGCTACACCTTC.

This clonotype was seen many times. The chain has TRBV10-3 and TRBJ2-1; D is possibly TRBD1 (7 bases). The germline CDR1 and CDR2 sequences are ENHRY and SYGVKD. The V gene lost 8 bases and the J gene lost 5 bases, with 13 bases spanning the gap. The CDR3 length is 13 residues. The CDR3 nucleotides are TGTGCCATCTCGGGGGACAGAAACAATGAGCAGTTCTTC. Translation gives CAISGDRNNEQFF.

This clonotype came up many times. This sequence joins TRBV5-1 and TRBJ1-2, with 7 bases lining up with TRBD1. J lost 4 bases, V lost 1 base, and 7 bases had no gene match. The CDR3 consists of 15 residues. The germline V gene has CDR1 SGHRS and CDR2 YFSETQ. In DNA, the CDR3 is TGCGCCAGCAGCTTGTTCCAGGGGGAGAGCTATGGCTACACCTTC. This sequence encodes CASSLFQGESYGYTF.

J is TRBJ1-1 and V is TRBV6-6, with a tentative D call TRBD1 (6 bases). This CDR3 spans 15 amino acids. V lost 6 bases to trimming and J lost 0 bases, with 14 bases between them. CDR1 and CDR2 from the germline V gene are MNHNY and SVGAGI (reference sequence). The CDR3 is CASSHDRRLNTEAFF. As DNA, the CDR3 is TGTGCCAGCAGCCACGACAGGAGATTGAACACTGAAGCTTTCTTT.

The chain is built from TRBV5-1 and TRBJ2-7, with D uncertain. Germline CDR1 reads SGHRS; CDR2 reads YFSETQ. Between the trimmed V and J ends, which lost 3 bases and 0 bases, there was a span of 10 bases. The CDR3 covers 14 residues. The chain's CDR3 is CASSSKTHSYEQYF. Here the CDR3 DNA reads TGCGCCAGCAGCTCCAAGACACACTCCTACGAGCAGTACTTC.

This clonotype has at least ten counts. J is TRBJ1-1 and V is TRBV5-1; TRBD1 matches 7 bases. Germline CDR1 reads SGHRS; CDR2 reads YFSETQ. Trimming took 4 bases from V and 1 from J; bases not matched to a gene: 7. This CDR3 has 15 residues. The CDR3 reads CASSLRQGTNTEAFF. Here the CDR3 DNA reads TGCGCCAGCAGCCTCCGACAGGGAACGAACACTGAAGCTTTCTTT.

The sample holds many counts of this clonotype. This chain uses TRBV9 with TRBJ2-7; 7 bases are a match to TRBD2. Germline lookup yields CDR1 SGDLS and CDR2 YYNGEE. V gave up 4 bases and J gave up 6 bases; unmatched junction bases: 19. The CDR3 is 17 residues long. CDR3 sequence reads: CASSKRGGVEDLLEQYF. The CDR3 DNA follows: TGTGCCAGCAGCAAACGTGGGGGGGTCGAGGACCTACTCGAGCAGTACTTC.

At least ten counts were recorded for this clonotype. V and J are TRBV10-3 and TRBJ2-3; D unresolved. The CDR3 sequence is 12 residues long. Trimming took 8 bases from V and 1 from J, leaving 7 bases between them. Germline CDR1 reads ENHRY; CDR2 reads SYGVKD. CDR3 sequence reads: CAIATRTDTQYF. CDR3 nucleotide sequence: TGTGCCATCGCCACTCGCACAGATACGCAGTATTTT.

The chain joins TRBV5-1 to TRBJ2-2; 8 bases are shared with TRBD1. This CDR3 has 15 amino acids. Germline loops: CDR1 SGHRS, CDR2 YFSETQ. J gave up 1 base and V 3 bases, and 2 bases lay outside the gene matches. The CDR3 coding sequence is TGCGCCAGCAGCTCGGGGACAGGGAACACCGGGGAGCTGTTTTTT. Protein: CASSSGTGNTGELFF.

This clonotype was detected many times. This chain connects TRBV7-2 to TRBJ2-1, with a weak D call TRBD2 (5 bases). The germline CDR1 and CDR2 sequences are SGHTA and FQGNSA. Trimming took 3 bases from V and 4 from J, leaving 10 bases between them. The CDR3 runs to 14 residues. CDR3 DNA sequence: TGTGCCAGCAGCTTCGGAGGCGGGTACAATGAGCAGTTCTTC. Translated: CASSFGGGYNEQFF.

V usage is TRBV3-1 and J usage is TRBJ2-7; no reliable D call. This CDR3 is built from 16 residues. Trimming removed 0 bases from V and 0 bases from J, with 12 bases in between. Germline loops: CDR1 LGHDT, CDR2 YNNKEL (reference sequence). The chain's CDR3 is CASSQDSSFLSYEQYF. CDR3 nucleotide sequence: TGTGCCAGCAGCCAAGACTCCTCCTTCCTCTCCTACGAGCAGTACTTC.

In this sample, this clonotype turned up many times. The V call is TRBV20-1, the J call TRBJ1-3, with TRBD1 as a possible D gene (6 bases). Germline values: CDR1 DFQATT, CDR2 SNEGSKA (reference sequence). V was trimmed by 7 bases and J by 0 bases, leaving 19 bases between them. The CDR3 covers 16 residues. The CDR3 protein is CSVRFPTGLSGNTIYF. The CDR3 region has the DNA TGCAGTGTCCGGTTTCCTACAGGGCTCTCTGGAAACACCATATATTTT.

This clonotype was picked up many times. The CDR3 DNA follows: TGTGCCAGCGGGAGGGCGAACACCGGGGAGCTGTTTTTT. This gives the protein CASGRANTGELFF. The chain couples TRBV2 to TRBJ2-2; 7 positions agree with TRBD2. Germline values: CDR1 SNHLY, CDR2 FYNNEI. The CDR3 length is 13 residues. Germline trimming cut 8 bases from V and 0 bases from J; bases unmatched to any gene: 0.

This clonotype was picked up many times. The chain uses TRBV6-1 and TRBJ1-2; D is ambiguous. Trimming cost V 10 bases and J 7 bases, with 16 bases left between them. The CDR3 consists of 12 residues. Germline-derived CDR1 and CDR2 are MNHNS and SASEGT. CDR3 in DNA: TGTGCCATGGGGATAGGGAGTGGTGGCTACACCTTC. The encoded protein is CAMGIGSGGYTF.

This clonotype was counted many times. The chain recombines TRBV5-1 with TRBJ1-2, with D maybe TRBD1 (5 bases). The V end was cut by 4 bases, the J end by 4 bases, with 14 bases between. This CDR3 is 14 amino acids long. Germline assignment: CDR1 SGHRS and CDR2 YFSETQ. In DNA form, the CDR3 reads TGCGCCAGCAGCCCTGAGGGACGTACCTATGGCTACACCTTC. Translated, it gives CASSPEGRTYGYTF. Supplemented by reference TRBV5-1 and TRBJ1-2, the full variable domain reads KAGVTQTPRYLIKTRGQQVTLSCSPISGHRSVSWYQQTPGQGLQFLFEYFSETQRNKGNFPGRFSGRQFSNSRSEMNVSTLELGDSALYLCASSPEGRTYGYTFGSGTRLTVV.

This clonotype was observed at least ten times. This chain links TRBV7-2 with TRBJ1-6; D possibly corresponds to TRBD1 (5 bases). V shed 2 bases and J shed 4 bases, with 12 bases lying between them. CDR3 size: 16 residues. From germline, CDR1 is SGHTA and CDR2 FQGNSA. This CDR3 reads CASSLWGSDYNSPLHF. CDR3 sequence (DNA): TGTGCCAGCAGCTTATGGGGGTCCGATTATAATTCACCCCTCCACTTT.

In this sample, this clonotype turned up many times. This chain uses TRBV4-1 with TRBJ2-7; 7 bases are a match to TRBD1. The germline gives CDR1 MGHRA, CDR2 YSYEKL. The V gene end was trimmed by 1 base and the J gene end by 6 bases; junction bases not matched to a gene: 9. The CDR3 spans 15 residues. The CDR3, as DNA: TGCGCCAGCAGCCAAGTGGGGACAGTCCCTATCGAGCAGTACTTC. Its translation is CASSQVGTVPIEQYF.

This clonotype has ten or more counts. V and J are TRBV7-9 and TRBJ2-1; D is tentatively TRBD1 or TRBD2 (5 bases each). V dropped 0 bases and J dropped 4 bases, with 10 bases sitting between them. The CDR3 covers 15 residues. Germline V gene sequence: CDR1 SEHNR, CDR2 FQNEAQ (reference sequence). CDR3 nucleotides: TGTGCCAGCAGCTTAGCGAGTGGGGGTTACAATGAGCAGTTCTTC. As protein: CASSLASGGYNEQFF.

This clonotype is a singleton in its sample. The chain is built from TRBV6-2 or TRBV6-3 and TRBJ1-1, with unresolved D. Germline V CDR1 and CDR2: MNHEY, SVGEGT. Trimming took 1 base from V and 6 from J, leaving 3 bases between them. This CDR3 is 11 amino acids long. DNA for the CDR3: TGTGCCAGCAGTTACTTGGCTGAAGCTTTCTTT. Protein product: CASSYLAEAFF.

The chain combines TRBV10-3 with TRBJ2-3, with D tentatively TRBD2 (5 bases). From germline, CDR1 is ENHRY and CDR2 SYGVKD. This CDR3 comprises 15 residues. Trimming removed 0 bases at V and 2 bases at J, with 9 bases between. The CDR3 DNA reads as TGTGCCATCAGTGAGTCGCAGCGGAACACAGATACGCAGTATTTT. This encodes CAISESQRNTDTQYF.

This clonotype was found many times. The chain links TRBV19 to TRBJ1-5; tentatively, D is TRBD1 (6 bases). V was trimmed by 5 bases and J by 6 bases, leaving 17 bases between them. CDR1 LNHDA and CDR2 SQIVND come from the germline V gene (reference sequence). This CDR3 contains 15 residues. The DNA for the CDR3 is TGTGCCAGTAGTCTTCCCGGGACAAATATTCAGCCCCAGCATTTT. As protein: CASSLPGTNIQPQHF.

This clonotype was picked up many times. This chain links TRBV20-1 with TRBJ1-5; D remains ambiguous. The CDR3 runs 14 residues. Germline V gene lookup returns CDR1 DFQATT and CDR2 SNEGSKA (reference sequence). The CDR3 DNA reads TGCAGCTCCCAACGAGATTTTAGCAATCAGCCCCAGCATTTT. This encodes CSSQRDFSNQPQHF.

This clonotype was counted at least ten times. The chain has TRBV6-1 and TRBJ2-5; 7 positions agree with TRBD1. The trim removed 2 bases at V and 6 bases at J, leaving 3 bases unmatched. Germline V gene lookup returns CDR1 MNHNS and CDR2 SASEGT. This CDR3 is 13 amino acids long. CDR3 sequence reads: CASSEIRGKTQYF. The DNA of the CDR3 is TGTGCCAGCAGTGAAATCAGGGGGAAGACCCAGTACTTC.

This clonotype was counted ten times or more. The chain recombines TRBV12-3 or TRBV12-4 with TRBJ2-7; possible D gene TRBD2, 5 bases. V lost 2 bases to trimming and J lost 0 bases, with 11 bases between them. The CDR3 has 15 residues. This CDR3 reads CASSLNGGFSYEQYF. The CDR3 DNA follows: TGTGCCAGCAGTTTAAACGGAGGTTTCTCCTACGAGCAGTACTTC.